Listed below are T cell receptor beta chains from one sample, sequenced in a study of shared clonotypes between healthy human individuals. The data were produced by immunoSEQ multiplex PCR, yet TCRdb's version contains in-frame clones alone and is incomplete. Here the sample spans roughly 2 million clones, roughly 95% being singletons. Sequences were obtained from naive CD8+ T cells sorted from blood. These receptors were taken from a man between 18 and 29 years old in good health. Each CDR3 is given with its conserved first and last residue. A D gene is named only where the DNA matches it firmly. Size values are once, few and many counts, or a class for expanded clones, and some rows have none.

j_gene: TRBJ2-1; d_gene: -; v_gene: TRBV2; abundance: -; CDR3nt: TGTGCCAGCAGACCTCCGGGACTCTCCTACAATGAGCAGTTCTTC; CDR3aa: CASRPPGLSYNEQFF
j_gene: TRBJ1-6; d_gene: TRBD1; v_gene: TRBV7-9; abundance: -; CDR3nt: TGTGCCAGCAGCTTAGGACAGGGTATTTCACCCCTCCACTTT; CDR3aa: CASSLGQGISPLHF
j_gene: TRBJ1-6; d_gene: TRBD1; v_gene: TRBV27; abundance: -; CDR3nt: TGTGCCACACAACAGGGGGCCCTCGGTAATTCACCCCTCCACTTT; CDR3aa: CATQQGALGNSPLHF
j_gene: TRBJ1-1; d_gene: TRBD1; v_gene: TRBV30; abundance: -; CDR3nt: TGTGCCTGGAGATACTTCACAGGGGGACCCACTGAAGCTTTCTTT; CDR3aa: CAWRYFTGGPTEAFF
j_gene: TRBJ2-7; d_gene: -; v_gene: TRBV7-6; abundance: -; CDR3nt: TGTGCCAGCAGGTCTCCGGGACTCAAAATCTCCTACGAGCAGTACTTC; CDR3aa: CASRSPGLKISYEQYF
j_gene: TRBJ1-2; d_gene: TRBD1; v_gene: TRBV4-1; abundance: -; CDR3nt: TGCGCCAGCAGCCAACCCGGGACAGGGGGATTGTATTATGGCTACACCTTC; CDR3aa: CASSQPGTGGLYYGYTF
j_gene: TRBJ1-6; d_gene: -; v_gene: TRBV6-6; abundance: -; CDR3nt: TGTGCCAGCAGTCCCCTAGAGGACTGGGGGAATTCACCCCTCCACTTT; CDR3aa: CASSPLEDWGNSPLHF
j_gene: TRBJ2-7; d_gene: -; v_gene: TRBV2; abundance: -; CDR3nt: TGTGCCAGCACCAACAGAGACTCCTACGAGCAGTACTTC; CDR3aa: CASTNRDSYEQYF
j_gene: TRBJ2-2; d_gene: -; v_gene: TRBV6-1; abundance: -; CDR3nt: TGTGCCAGCAGTGAGATACTACAGGACACCGGGGAGCTGTTTTTT; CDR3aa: CASSEILQDTGELFF
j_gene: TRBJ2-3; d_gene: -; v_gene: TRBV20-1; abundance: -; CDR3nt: TGCAGTGCTAGAGACCAAGATACGCAGTATTTT; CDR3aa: CSARDQDTQYF
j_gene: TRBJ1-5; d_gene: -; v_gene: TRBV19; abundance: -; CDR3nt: TGTGCCAGTAGTACTCCCGTGTTTGAGCCCCAGCATTTT; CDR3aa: CASSTPVFEPQHF
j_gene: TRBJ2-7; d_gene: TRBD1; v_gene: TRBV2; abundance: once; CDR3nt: TGTGCCAGCAGTGTTTTAGGGGGACAGGGTGTGTACGAGCAGTACTTC; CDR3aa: CASSVLGGQGVYEQYF
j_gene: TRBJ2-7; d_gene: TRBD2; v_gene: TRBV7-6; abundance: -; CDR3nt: TGTGCCAGCAGCCCCGCTTGGACTAGCTTGCACGAGCAGTACTTC; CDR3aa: CASSPAWTSLHEQYF
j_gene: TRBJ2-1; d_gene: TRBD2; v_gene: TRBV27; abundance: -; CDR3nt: TGTGCCAGCAGTTCTCTTGCGGGGGGACACAATGAGCAGTTCTTC; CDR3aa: CASSSLAGGHNEQFF
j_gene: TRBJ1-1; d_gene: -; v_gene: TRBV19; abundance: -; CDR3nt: TGTGCCATCTCACAGGGTCCGCACACTGAAGCTTTCTTT; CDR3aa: CAISQGPHTEAFF
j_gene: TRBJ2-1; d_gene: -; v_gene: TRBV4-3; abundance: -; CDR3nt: TGCGCCAGCAGCCAAGCATTGCTCAATGAGCAGTTCTTC; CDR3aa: CASSQALLNEQFF
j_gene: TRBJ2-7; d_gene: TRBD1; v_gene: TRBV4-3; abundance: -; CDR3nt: TGCGCCAGCAGCCCGGGACAGGGTTCTTTGTACGAGCAGTACTTC; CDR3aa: CASSPGQGSLYEQYF
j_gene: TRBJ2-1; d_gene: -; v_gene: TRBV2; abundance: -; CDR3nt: TGTGCCAGCGCTTCAGCGCCAACTCTAAATGAGCAGTTCTTC; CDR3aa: CASASAPTLNEQFF
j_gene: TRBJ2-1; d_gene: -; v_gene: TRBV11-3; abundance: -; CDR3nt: TGTGCCAGCAGCTTAACGGGGTTAGGAAATGAGCAGTTCTTC; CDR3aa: CASSLTGLGNEQFF
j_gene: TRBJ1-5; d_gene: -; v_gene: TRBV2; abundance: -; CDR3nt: TGTGCCAGCAGTGAAACGTCGGCGGGCCTCAATCAGCCCCAGCATTTT; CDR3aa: CASSETSAGLNQPQHF
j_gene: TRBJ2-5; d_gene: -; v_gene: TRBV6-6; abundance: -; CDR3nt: TGTGCCAGCACCCCAACAGGCGGAACGCAAGAGACCCAGTACTTC; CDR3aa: CASTPTGGTQETQYF
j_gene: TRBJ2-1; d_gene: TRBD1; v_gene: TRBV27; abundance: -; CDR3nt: TGTGCCACCCGGGACAGGCTCAATGAGCAGTTCTTC; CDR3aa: CATRDRLNEQFF
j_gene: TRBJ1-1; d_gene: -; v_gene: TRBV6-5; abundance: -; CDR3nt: TGTGCCAGCAGTTTGGGGCTAGCAGGGGATTGGACTGAAGCTTTCTTT; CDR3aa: CASSLGLAGDWTEAFF
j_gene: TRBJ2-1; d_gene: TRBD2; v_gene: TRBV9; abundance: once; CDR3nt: TGTGCCAGCAGCGTAGCGACTAGCGGGGCCTACAATGAGCAGTTCTTC; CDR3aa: CASSVATSGAYNEQFF
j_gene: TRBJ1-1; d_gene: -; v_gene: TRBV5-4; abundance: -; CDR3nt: TGTGCCAGCAGCTTGGTCGGACAGCTGAACACTGAAGCTTTCTTT; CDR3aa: CASSLVGQLNTEAFF
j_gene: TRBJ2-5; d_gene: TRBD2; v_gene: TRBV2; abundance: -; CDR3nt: TGTGCCAGCAGCGATAGCGGGAACGAGACCCAGTACTTC; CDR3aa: CASSDSGNETQYF
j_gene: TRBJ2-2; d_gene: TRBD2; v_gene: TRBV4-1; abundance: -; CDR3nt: TGCGCCAGCAGCCAGGACCCTGGGACTAGCGGTGCCGGGGAGCTGTTTTTT; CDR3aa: CASSQDPGTSGAGELFF
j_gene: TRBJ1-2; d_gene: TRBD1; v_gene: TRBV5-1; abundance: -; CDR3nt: TGCGCCAGCAGCTTGGGTGAGGACAGGTCCTATGGCTACACCTTC; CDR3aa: CASSLGEDRSYGYTF
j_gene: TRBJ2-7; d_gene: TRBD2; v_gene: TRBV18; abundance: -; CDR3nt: TGTGCCAGCTCACCACCGACGGGAGGACCCTACGAGCAGTACTTC; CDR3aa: CASSPPTGGPYEQYF
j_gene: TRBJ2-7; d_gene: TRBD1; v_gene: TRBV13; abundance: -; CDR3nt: TGTGCCAGCAGCTTTCAGGGGGCTTGGGAGCAGTACTTC; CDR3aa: CASSFQGAWEQYF
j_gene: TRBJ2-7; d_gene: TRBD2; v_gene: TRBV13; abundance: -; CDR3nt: TGTGCCAGCAGCTTATTGGGGGGGTACGGCGAGCAGTACTTC; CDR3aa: CASSLLGGYGEQYF
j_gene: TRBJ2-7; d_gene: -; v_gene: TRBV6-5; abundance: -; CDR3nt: TGTGCCAGCAGTTTAGCGCGATCCTACGAGCAGTACTTC; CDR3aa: CASSLARSYEQYF
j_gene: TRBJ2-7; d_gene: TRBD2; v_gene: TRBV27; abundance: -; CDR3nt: TGTGCCAGCAGATCCTTGGGGGGGGGTGGATACGAGCAGTACTTC; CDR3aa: CASRSLGGGGYEQYF
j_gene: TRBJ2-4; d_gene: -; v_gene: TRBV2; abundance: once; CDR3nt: TGTGCCAGCAGGACGGGAGAGGGTGGCATTCAGTACTTC; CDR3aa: CASRTGEGGIQYF
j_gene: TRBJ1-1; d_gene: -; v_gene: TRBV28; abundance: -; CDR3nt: TGTGCCAGCAGCTGGCCGGGGGCGTTGAGCACTGAAGCTTTCTTT; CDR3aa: CASSWPGALSTEAFF
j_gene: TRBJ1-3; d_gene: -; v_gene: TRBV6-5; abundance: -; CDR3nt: TGTGCCAGCAGTTACCGACGGGCCTCTGGAAACACCATATATTTT; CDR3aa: CASSYRRASGNTIYF
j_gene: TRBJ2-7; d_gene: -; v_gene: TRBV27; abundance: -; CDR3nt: TGTGCCAGCAGTTTTGGTGCCGGTTCCTACGAGCAGTACTTC; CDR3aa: CASSFGAGSYEQYF
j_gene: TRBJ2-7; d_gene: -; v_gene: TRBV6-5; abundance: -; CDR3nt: TGTGCCAGCAGTCTCCGGGGACTCGCCTCCTACGAGCAGTACTTC; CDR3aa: CASSLRGLASYEQYF
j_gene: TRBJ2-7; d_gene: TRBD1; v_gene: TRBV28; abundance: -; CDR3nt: TGTGCCAGCAGTGGGACAGGGCCTGACCCCTACGAGCAGTACTTC; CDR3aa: CASSGTGPDPYEQYF